Included here is one T cell receptor beta chain sequence, with context. Its target is not known. Collection occurred without any documented infections or immune events in donors. V dropped 4 bases and J dropped 4 bases, with 9 bases sitting between them. Per germline, CDR1 MNHEY and CDR2 SMNVEV (reference sequence). CDR3 length equals 13 residues. This specimen belongs to a study of identifying expanded T cells in peripheral blood. General study results and limits: Over two and four weeks, about 15 and 19 clones changed, versus around 1.3 between replicates. Across healthy donors, higher total template counts meant significantly greater approximately two-week count variance.

Generated by immunoSEQ multiplex PCR, the TCRdb table keeps only in-frame clones and is missing some. The sample lists tens of thousands of clones, more than 75% occurring once. This chain uses TRBV27 with TRBJ2-3, with D tentatively TRBD2 (6 bases). The sample consisted of blood. This receptor was obtained from a person aged 18-70 years in good health. DNA for the CDR3: TGTGCCAGCAGTTGGAGGGGCCCAGATACGCAGTATTTT. Translated, it gives CASSWRGPDTQYF.